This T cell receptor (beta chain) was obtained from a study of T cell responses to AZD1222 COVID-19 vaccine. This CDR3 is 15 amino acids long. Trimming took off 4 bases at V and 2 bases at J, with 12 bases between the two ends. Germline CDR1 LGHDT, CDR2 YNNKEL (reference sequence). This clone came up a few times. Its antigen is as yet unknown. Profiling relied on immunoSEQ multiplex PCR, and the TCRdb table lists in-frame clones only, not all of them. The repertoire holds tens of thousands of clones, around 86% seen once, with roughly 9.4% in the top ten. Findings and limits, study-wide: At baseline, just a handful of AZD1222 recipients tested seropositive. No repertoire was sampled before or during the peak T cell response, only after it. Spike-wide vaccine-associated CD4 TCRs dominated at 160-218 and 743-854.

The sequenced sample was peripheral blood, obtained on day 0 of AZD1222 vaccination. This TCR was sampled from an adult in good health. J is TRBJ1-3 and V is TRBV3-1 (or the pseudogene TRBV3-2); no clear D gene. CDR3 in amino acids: CASSPAGGTGNTIYF. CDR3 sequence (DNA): TGTGCCAGCAGCCCCGCAGGCGGTACTGGAAACACCATATATTTT.